The clone carrying this TCR beta chain was found a few times. The antigen remains undetermined. The entry originates in a study of T cell repertoires in cytomegalovirus infection. Study results and caveats: HLA-C-restricted CMV-specific TCR beta clonotypes were dominant in the ex vivo response.

The J segment lost 3 bases and the V segment lost 5 bases, leaving 2 bases of the junction unmatched. The CDR3 totals 14 residues. Germline V CDR1 and CDR2: MNHNY, SVGAGI (reference sequence). One entry per CDR3 protein, called by TCRdb with MiXCR from the reads. The sample lists roughly 77,000 distinct CDR3 sequences, around 3.8% occurring once. The sequenced material came from PBMCs. This TCR came from a human donor in good health (CMV status not recorded). Some clones in this sample may be carry-over from other donors' samples. This chain joins TRBV6-6 and TRBJ1-5; 9 nucleotides agree with TRBD1. Here the CDR3 DNA reads TGTGCCAGCAGTACAGGGGGCCTCAATCAGCCCCAGCATTTT. Translated, it gives CASSTGGLNQPQHF.